This T cell receptor beta chain was recovered during a study of blood T cell repertoires in COVID-19. The overall study: Spain, Italy and the United States supplied samples that represented acute and convalescent COVID-19. The cDNA or gDNA used as material had been derived from T cells, B-cell-depleted T cells, or PBMCs.

CDR3 length: 16 residues. V lost 4 bases and J lost 7; bases outside the gene matches: 14. The germline V gene has CDR1 MNHEY and CDR2 SVGAGI. Here immunoSEQ multiplex PCR was the method, and the copy in TCRdb shows in-frame clones only, minus some. The table lists 110,000 to 150,000 clones, around 83% of them singletons. Study members were between 18 and 89 years old and lived in 25 or so US regions. Recovered status in Cohort 3 required two negative PCRs, clearance, or symptom resolution. The sequencing input was PBMCs or T cells enriched from blood (not recorded which). The sequence was collected from a man in his fifties who had recovered from COVID-19. The chain carries TRBV6-5 and TRBJ1-1; the match to TRBD1 covers 8 bases. The CDR3, as DNA: TGTGCCAGCAGTTTCCTAAGGACAGGGACCTCGGGTGAAGCTTTCTTT. This codes for CASSFLRTGTSGEAFF.